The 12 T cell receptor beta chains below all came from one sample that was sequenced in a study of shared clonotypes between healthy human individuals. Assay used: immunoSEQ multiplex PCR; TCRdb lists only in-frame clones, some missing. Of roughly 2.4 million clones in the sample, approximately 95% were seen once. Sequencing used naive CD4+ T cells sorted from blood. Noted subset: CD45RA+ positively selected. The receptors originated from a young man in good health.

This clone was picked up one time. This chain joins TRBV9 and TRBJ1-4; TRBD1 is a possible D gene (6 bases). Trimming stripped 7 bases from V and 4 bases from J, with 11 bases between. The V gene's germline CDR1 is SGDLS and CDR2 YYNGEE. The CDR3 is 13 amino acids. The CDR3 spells CASAGQHNEKLFF. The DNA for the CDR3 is TGTGCCAGCGCAGGACAGCATAATGAAAAACTGTTTTTT.

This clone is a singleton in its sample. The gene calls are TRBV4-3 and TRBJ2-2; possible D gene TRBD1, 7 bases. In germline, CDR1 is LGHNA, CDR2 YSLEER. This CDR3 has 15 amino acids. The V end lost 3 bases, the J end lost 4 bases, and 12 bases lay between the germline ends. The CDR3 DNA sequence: TGCGCCAGCAGCCATGGGGGGACAGCCACCGGGGAGCTGTTTTTT. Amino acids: CASSHGGTATGELFF.

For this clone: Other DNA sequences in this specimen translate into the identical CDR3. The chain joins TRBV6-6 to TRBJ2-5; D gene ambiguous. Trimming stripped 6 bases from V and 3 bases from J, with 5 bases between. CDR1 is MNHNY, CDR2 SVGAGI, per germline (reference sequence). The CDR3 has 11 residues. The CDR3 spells CASSTEETQYF. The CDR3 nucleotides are TGTGCCAGCAGCACCGAAGAGACCCAGTACTTC.

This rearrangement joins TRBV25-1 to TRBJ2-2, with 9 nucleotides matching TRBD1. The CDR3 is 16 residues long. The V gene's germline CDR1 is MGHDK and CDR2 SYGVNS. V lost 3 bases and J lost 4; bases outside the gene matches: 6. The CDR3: CASSDTGGAGTGELFF. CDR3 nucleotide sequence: TGTGCCAGCAGTGATACAGGGGGCGCAGGCACCGGGGAGCTGTTTTTT.

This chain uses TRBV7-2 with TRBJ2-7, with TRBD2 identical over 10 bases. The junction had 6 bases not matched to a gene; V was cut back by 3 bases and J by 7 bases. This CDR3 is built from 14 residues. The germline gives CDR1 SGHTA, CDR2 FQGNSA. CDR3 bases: TGTGCCAGCAGCTTCAAAGCGGGAGGGAGTGAGCAGTACTTC. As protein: CASSFKAGGSEQYF.

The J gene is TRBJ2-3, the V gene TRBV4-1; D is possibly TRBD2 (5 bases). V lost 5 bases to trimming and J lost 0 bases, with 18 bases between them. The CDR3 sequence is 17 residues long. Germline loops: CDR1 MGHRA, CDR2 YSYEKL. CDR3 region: CASSAGGLRSSTDTQYF. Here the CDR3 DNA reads TGCGCCAGCAGCGCGGGCGGACTCCGATCTAGCACAGATACGCAGTATTTT.

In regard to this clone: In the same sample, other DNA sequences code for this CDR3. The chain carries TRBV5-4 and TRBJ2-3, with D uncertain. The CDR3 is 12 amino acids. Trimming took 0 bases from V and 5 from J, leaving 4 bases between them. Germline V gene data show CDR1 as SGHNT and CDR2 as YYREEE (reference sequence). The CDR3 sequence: CASSLGGDTQYF. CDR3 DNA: TGTGCCAGCAGCTTGGGTGGAGATACGCAGTATTTT.

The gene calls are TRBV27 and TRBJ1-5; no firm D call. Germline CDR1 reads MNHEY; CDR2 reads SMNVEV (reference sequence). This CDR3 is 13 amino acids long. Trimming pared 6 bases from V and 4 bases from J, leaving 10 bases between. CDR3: CASRRFINQPQHF. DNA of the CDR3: TGTGCCAGCAGACGATTTATAAATCAGCCCCAGCATTTT.

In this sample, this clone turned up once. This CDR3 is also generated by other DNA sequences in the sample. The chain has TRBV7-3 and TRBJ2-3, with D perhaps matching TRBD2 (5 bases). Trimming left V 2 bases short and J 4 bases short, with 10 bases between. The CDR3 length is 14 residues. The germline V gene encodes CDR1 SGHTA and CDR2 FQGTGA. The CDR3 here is CASSLGLAPDTQYF. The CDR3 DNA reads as TGTGCCAGCAGCTTAGGCCTAGCCCCAGATACGCAGTATTTT.

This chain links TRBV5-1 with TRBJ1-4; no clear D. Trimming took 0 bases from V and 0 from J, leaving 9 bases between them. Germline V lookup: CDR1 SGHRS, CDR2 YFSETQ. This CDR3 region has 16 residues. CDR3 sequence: CASSLDGQATNEKLFF. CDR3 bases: TGCGCCAGCAGCTTGGATGGGCAGGCAACTAATGAAAAACTGTTTTTT.

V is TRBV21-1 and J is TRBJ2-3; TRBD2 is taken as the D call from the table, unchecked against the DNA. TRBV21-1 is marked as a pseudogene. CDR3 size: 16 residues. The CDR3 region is CASSKPLAGTRDTQYF. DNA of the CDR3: TGTGCCAGCAGCAAGCCCCTAGCGGGGACCAGGGATACGCAGTATTTT.

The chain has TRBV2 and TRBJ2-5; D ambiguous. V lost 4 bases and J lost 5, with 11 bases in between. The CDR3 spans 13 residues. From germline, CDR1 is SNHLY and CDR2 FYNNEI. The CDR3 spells CASSGLVDETQYF. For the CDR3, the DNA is TGTGCCAGCAGTGGTCTAGTTGATGAGACCCAGTACTTC.